This T cell receptor beta chain was captured in a study of blood T cell repertoires in COVID-19. Germline assignment: CDR1 SGHTA and CDR2 FQGNSA. This CDR3 contains 14 residues. J was trimmed by 6 bases and V by 1 base; bases with no gene match: 1. Data came from immunoSEQ multiplex PCR; TCRdb stores just in-frame clones and leaves some out. The sample contains under 100,000 clones, roughly 80% of which appear only once. The sequenced sample consisted of peripheral blood. The receptor was isolated from an elderly man with active or convalescent COVID-19. The chain links TRBV7-2 to TRBJ1-5, with 9 bases identical to TRBD1. CDR3 nucleotide sequence: TGTGCCAGCAGCTTAGGGGGACAGGGTCAGCCCCAGCATTTT. Protein sequence: CASSLGGQGQPQHF.